This paragraph covers one T cell receptor (beta chain) sequence. Its target antigen remains unknown. Per-nucleotide qualities are absent, and no much larger clonotype sits a single base away. The data were taken from a study of blood T cell repertoires in COVID-19 (dated by TCRdb to about 2020). Regarding the study in general: Samples from collaborators originated in the United States, Italy and Spain and spanned both the acute and convalescent phases of COVID-19. The prospective study material was composed of cDNA or gDNA derived from T cells, B-cell-depleted T cells, or PBMCs. The dataset comprised deeply sampled blood TCRbeta repertoires from subjects exposed to, actively infected with, or recovered from COVID-19. The repertoires were released in a freely available public database meant as a resource for research on the immune response to SARS-CoV-2. The samples were drawn from the first 160 participants of the ongoing ImmuneRACE study and from about 1,200 subjects provided by 6 global collaborators. A de-identified subject ID, COVID-19 status, age in years and sex were almost always included in the sample metadata. HLA class I and class II types, where available, came from metadata supplied by the sample provider rather than from assay-based typing.

CDR1 and CDR2, looked up from the germline V gene, are SGHDT and YYEEEE. V and J lose 5 bases and 3 bases, and a span of 14 bases separates them. Counted from cysteine to phenylalanine, this CDR3 has 14 amino acids. Kept here is only the CDR3 DNA, which spans 42 bases and is read in frame from base 1. Participants in the prospective study were aged roughly 18 to 100 years, lived in over 20 United States geographic areas, and enrolled through a virtual design. To assign participants to cohorts, the prospective study relied on clinical history that participants themselves reported in a screening survey and a study questionnaire. Recovered participants in ImmuneRACE Cohort 3 were defined by two consecutive negative NP/OP PCR tests, clearance by a healthcare professional, or resolution of symptoms. Each participant in the prospective study had whole blood, serum and a nasopharyngeal or oropharyngeal swab collected by mobile phlebotomists. Participants in the prospective study had the option to provide additional blood draws and questionnaires over a roughly 2-month period. Prospective study blood samples were shipped either frozen or at room temperature before DNA extraction.

Summary of the overall study and its limitations: Clinical and demographic metadata were provided uncurated, with the amount varying by source and participant.

TCRbeta CDR3 regions were amplified from genomic DNA using the immunoSEQ Assay, a bias-controlled multiplex PCR. For the original study's pipeline: Nucleated cell counts per sample were estimated from amplification of reference gene primers within the assay. To quantify the absolute abundance of each unique TCRbeta CDR3 rearrangement, sequence reads were collapsed and filtered. For each sample, productive Simpson clonality was calculated as the square root of Simpson's diversity index across productive rearrangements. In TCRdb, the immuneACCESS table is reduced to in-frame sequences with V and J assigned. These tables do not hold every clone; where another copy was compared, an unresolved V gene accounts for under half, and the others remain unexplained. V, J and clone size are taken as reported in that table, and D and trimming were inferred from the DNA itself. In all, the sample holds approximately 440,000 clones, and about nine tenths of those were seen once. Roughly 0.7% of the sample rests with the top ten.

This sequence uses TRBV5-6 and TRBJ2-5; the D gene identity is not certain. This clonotype was sampled from a young woman who had recovered from COVID-19. Sequenced input: PBMCs or T cells enriched from blood (not recorded which). The DNA sequence reads TGTGCCAGCAGTAATATCCGCCCGGAAGAGACCCAGTACTTC. Its product reads: CASSNIRPEETQYF.